The 21 T cell receptor beta chains below come from one sample, sequenced in a study of blood T cell repertoires in COVID-19. The table came from immunoSEQ multiplex PCR; TCRdb's copy has only in-frame clones and leaves some out. The sample contains a few hundred thousand clones, just under 90% of which appear only once. The specimen was PBMCs or T cells enriched from blood (not recorded which). All receptors derive from a woman in her 50s who had been exposed to COVID-19.

The chain couples TRBV6-5 to TRBJ1-3; the D is unclear. The germline V gene encodes CDR1 MNHEY and CDR2 SVGAGI. This CDR3 spans 14 amino acids. V was pared by 6 bases and J by 0 bases, with 9 bases between. CDR3 bases: TGTGCCAGCAGGCTACAGAGCTCTGGAAACACCATATATTTT. This codes for CASRLQSSGNTIYF.

The chain couples TRBV5-6 to TRBJ2-1; the D gene is possibly TRBD2 (6 bases). Germline V gene data show CDR1 as SGHDT and CDR2 as YYEEEE. V lost 1 base and J lost 6, with 11 bases in between. This CDR3 is built from 14 residues. The CDR3 is CASSLPGLVNEQFF. The CDR3 DNA is TGTGCCAGCAGCTTGCCGGGACTCGTCAATGAGCAGTTCTTC. Complete variable domain (other parts from reference TRBV5-6 and TRBJ2-1): DAGVTQSPTHLIKTRGQQVTLRCSPKSGHDTVSWYQQALGQGPQFIFQYYEEEERQRGNFPDRFSGHQFPNYSSELNVNALLLGDSALYLCASSLPGLVNEQFFGPGTRLTVL.

The V call is TRBV28, the J call TRBJ1-5; TRBD1 might be the D (5 bases). Germline V CDR1 and CDR2: MDHEN, SYDVKM. The CDR3 is made up of 12 amino acids. Trimming left V 5 bases short and J 7 bases short, with 9 bases between. In nucleotides, the CDR3 is TGTGCCAGCAGTGTCGGGGGGCAGCCCCAGCATTTT. It codes for CASSVGGQPQHF.

This clone turned up a few times. The V gene is TRBV7-6, the J gene TRBJ2-3; 10 bases are a match to TRBD1. The trim removed 5 bases at V and 3 bases at J, leaving 5 bases unmatched. Germline CDR1 SGHVS, CDR2 FNYEAQ. This CDR3 contains 15 residues. The CDR3 DNA reads TGTGCCAGCAGCCGGGACAGGGGATGGACAGATACGCAGTATTTT. It translates to CASSRDRGWTDTQYF.

V usage is TRBV7-9 and J usage is TRBJ1-2; 8 nucleotides line up with TRBD1. V shed 5 bases and J 4 bases; nucleotides not matched to a gene: 15. The CDR3 covers 17 residues. Germline CDR1 reads SEHNR; CDR2 reads FQNEAQ (reference sequence). The CDR3 region is CASSHRDRGYYGYGYTF. CDR3 DNA sequence: TGTGCCAGCAGCCATCGAGACAGGGGTTATTACGGCTATGGCTACACCTTC.

The V call is TRBV30, the J call TRBJ1-2; perhaps TRBD1 as D (5 bases). V gave up 0 bases and J gave up 7 bases, with 12 bases separating them. The length of the CDR3 is 13 residues. Germline CDR1 is GTSNPN and CDR2 is SVGIG (reference sequence). This CDR3 reads CAWSVQGRGGYTF. CDR3 nucleotide sequence: TGTGCCTGGAGTGTCCAGGGAAGGGGTGGCTACACCTTC.

This chain uses TRBV28 with TRBJ1-1, with TRBD1 as a possible D gene (6 bases). This CDR3 has 14 residues. Germline V gene sequence: CDR1 MDHEN, CDR2 SYDVKM. Trimming removed 6 bases at V and 6 bases at J, with 17 bases between. CDR3 sequence: CASSGGQSFAEAFF. The CDR3 DNA follows: TGTGCCAGCAGCGGCGGACAGTCTTTCGCTGAAGCTTTCTTT.

This clone was observed once. The chain combines TRBV6-1 with TRBJ2-2; 7 bases are a match to TRBD1. CDR3 length: 15 residues. CDR1 MNHNS and CDR2 SASEGT come from the germline V gene. Losses at the gene ends were 3 bases for V and 6 bases for J; bases not matched to a gene: 7. The CDR3 nucleotides are TGTGCCAGCAGTGATCGGCAGGGGGTCGCCGGGGAGCTGTTTTTT. This sequence encodes CASSDRQGVAGELFF.

V gene TRBV3-1 (or the pseudogene TRBV3-2) combines with J gene TRBJ2-7; a weak D match, TRBD1 (5 bases). This CDR3 has 12 amino acids. Trimming took off 4 bases at V and 4 bases at J, with 8 bases between the two ends. CDR1 and CDR2 from the germline V gene are LGHDT and YNNKEL (reference sequence). The CDR3 sequence is CASSPGLYEQYF. Here the CDR3 DNA reads TGTGCCAGCAGCCCAGGGTTGTACGAGCAGTACTTC.

This rearrangement joins TRBV19 to TRBJ1-1, with D possibly being TRBD1 (5 bases). V lost 6 bases to trimming and J lost 7 bases, with 9 bases between them. The CDR3 is 11 residues long. Germline lookup yields CDR1 LNHDA and CDR2 SQIVND (reference sequence). The CDR3 DNA reads TGTGCCAGTAGAAGGGGTAATGAAGCTTTCTTT. This encodes CASRRGNEAFF.

The V and J genes are TRBV7-9 and TRBJ1-2, with a weak D call TRBD1 (5 bases). The germline V gene has CDR1 SEHNR and CDR2 FQNEAQ (reference sequence). The CDR3 totals 15 residues. V was cut by 6 bases and J by 4 bases, with 18 bases left in between. In DNA, the CDR3 is TGTGCCAGCAGTCATGCAGCAGGGAAGATCTATGGCTACACCTTC. Translation: CASSHAAGKIYGYTF.

The chain has TRBV29-1 and TRBJ1-4, with TRBD1 matching 9 bases. CDR1 is SQVTM, CDR2 ANQGSEA, per germline. The CDR3 contains 16 residues. Losses at the gene ends were 6 bases for V and 7 bases for J; bases not matched to a gene: 15. The CDR3 DNA reads as TGCAGCGTCGGGGACAGGGCGTTTCCCCGGGGTGAAAAACTGTTTTTT. Amino acids: CSVGDRAFPRGEKLFF. Full variable domain (remainder filled in from reference TRBV29-1 and TRBJ1-4): SAVISQKPSRDICQRGTSLTIQCQVDSQVTMMFWYRQQPGQSLTLIATANQGSEATYESGFVIDKFPISRPNLTFSTLTVSNMSPEDSSIYLCSVGDRAFPRGEKLFFGSGTQLSVL.

This sequence joins TRBV6-5 and TRBJ2-2; maybe TRBD1 (6 bases). The V end was cut by 6 bases, the J end by 6 bases, with 14 bases between. In germline, CDR1 is MNHEY, CDR2 SVGAGI. The CDR3 length is 14 residues. CDR3 DNA sequence: TGTGCCAGCAGACCTACAGGGCTCCCCGGGGAGCTGTTTTTT. Its translation: CASRPTGLPGELFF.

The CDR3 DNA reads TGTGCCAGCAGTGGACTGGCTAGCGGGACTAAAGAGACCCAGTACTTC. Its translation: CASSGLASGTKETQYF. This rearrangement joins TRBV6-1 to TRBJ2-5; 9 bases line up with TRBD2. Germline V CDR1 and CDR2: MNHNS, SASEGT. Trimming took 4 bases from V and 3 from J; bases not matched to a gene: 9. This CDR3 is 16 amino acids long.

The rearrangement uses TRBV21-1 and TRBJ1-2; no check of the table's D call, TRBD1, against the DNA was made. TRBV21-1 is a pseudogene segment. CDR3 size: 14 residues. This CDR3 is CARVGTGMRYGYTF. DNA for the CDR3: TGTGCCAGGGTTGGGACAGGGATGAGGTACGGCTACACCTTC.

This chain uses TRBV28 with TRBJ1-2, with 7 bases matching TRBD1. The CDR3 is made up of 13 amino acids. The germline V gene encodes CDR1 MDHEN and CDR2 SYDVKM. Trimming took 11 bases from V and 5 from J; bases not matched to a gene: 11. The CDR3 is CAGRDPGGYGYTF. The CDR3 DNA reads as TGTGCCGGCCGTGATCCAGGGGGATATGGCTACACCTTC.

This chain joins TRBV7-8 and TRBJ2-5; D not certain. Germline values: CDR1 SGHVS, CDR2 FQNEAQ. V was clipped by 1 base and J by 5 bases, with 20 bases between them. The CDR3 runs 17 residues. CDR3 nucleotide sequence: TGTGCCAGCAGCTTAGTTTTAAGCCCCACAAAAGCGGAGACCCAGTACTTC. Amino acid sequence: CASSLVLSPTKAETQYF.

The chain couples TRBV11-2 to TRBJ2-2, with TRBD2 as a possible D gene (5 bases). Looked up from germline, CDR1 is SGHAT and CDR2 is FQNNGV. The CDR3 contains 18 residues. With 4 bases removed from V and 6 bases from J, the gap between germline ends came to 24 bases. In DNA, the CDR3 is TGTGCCAGCAGCTCGCGCCCCACTAGTTTTCGGACGGCCGGGGAGCTGTTTTTT. Residues: CASSSRPTSFRTAGELFF.

This chain uses TRBV5-1 with TRBJ1-1; 8 nucleotides align to TRBD1. The CDR3 has 15 residues. Germline trimming cut 3 bases from V and 4 bases from J; bases unmatched to any gene: 8. Germline CDR1 and CDR2: SGHRS and YFSETQ. The CDR3 sequence: CASSSKQGVPTEAFF. The CDR3 DNA follows: TGCGCCAGCAGCTCGAAACAGGGGGTTCCCACTGAAGCTTTCTTT.

The J gene is TRBJ2-3, the V gene TRBV3-1 (or the pseudogene TRBV3-2); 10 bases align to TRBD2. Germline V CDR1 and CDR2: LGHDT, YNNKEL (reference sequence). After removal of 4 bases from V and 2 bases from J, the junction contained 3 bases not matched to a gene. CDR3 size: 15 residues. CDR3 bases: TGTGCCAGCAGCCGAAGCGGGGGGGCCACAGATACGCAGTATTTT. Protein sequence: CASSRSGGATDTQYF.

The V gene is TRBV28, the J gene TRBJ1-1; D uncertain. This CDR3 is 13 amino acids long. V lost 6 bases to trimming and J lost 8 bases, with 16 bases between them. The germline V gene encodes CDR1 MDHEN and CDR2 SYDVKM. The CDR3 sequence: CASSIDTTAEAFF. The CDR3 DNA follows: TGTGCCAGCAGCATAGACACGACGGCAGAAGCTTTCTTT.